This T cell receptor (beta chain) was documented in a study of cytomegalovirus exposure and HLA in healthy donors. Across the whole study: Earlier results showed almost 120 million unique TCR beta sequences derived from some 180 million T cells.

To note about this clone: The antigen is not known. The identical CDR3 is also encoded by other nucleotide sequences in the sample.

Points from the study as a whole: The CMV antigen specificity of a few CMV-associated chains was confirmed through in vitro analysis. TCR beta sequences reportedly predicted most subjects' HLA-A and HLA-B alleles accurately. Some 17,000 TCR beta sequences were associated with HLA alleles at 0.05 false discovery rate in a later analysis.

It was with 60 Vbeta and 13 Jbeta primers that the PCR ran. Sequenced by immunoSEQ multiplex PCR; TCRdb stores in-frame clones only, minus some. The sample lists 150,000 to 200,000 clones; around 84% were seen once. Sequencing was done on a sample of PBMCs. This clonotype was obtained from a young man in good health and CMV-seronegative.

CDR3: CASSSLTYEQYF. The DNA of the CDR3 is TGTGCCAGCAGTTCGCTGACTTACGAGCAGTACTTC. The genes are TRBV28 and TRBJ2-7; D gene ambiguous. This CDR3 contains 12 residues. Germline-derived CDR1 and CDR2 are MDHEN and SYDVKM. Trimming pared 4 bases from V and 4 bases from J, leaving 8 bases between.